This T cell receptor beta chain was obtained from a study of T cells in Graves' hyperthyroidism and ophthalmopathy. This clonotype has a count of ten or more. Exclusion followed for patients with uncontrolled infection, other autoimmune disease, pregnancy or lactation. TCR beta CDR3 sequences were amplified from RNA transcripts. With the HTBI primer set, the TCR CDR3 went through a first round of RT-PCR. MiXCR was run by TCRdb on the multiplex PCR reads, yielding one entry per CDR3 protein. The profile shows roughly 350,000 distinct CDR3 sequences, roughly 14% of them singletons. The receptor's source is a woman aged 30 to 39 with Graves' ophthalmopathy. Sequencing was done on a sample of blood.

The CDR3 reads CSARDRGYSYEQYF. The DNA of the CDR3 is TGCAGTGCTAGGGACAGGGGGTACTCCTACGAGCAGTACTTC. The rearrangement uses TRBV20-1 and TRBJ2-7; TRBD1 agrees at 10 bases. From germline, CDR1 is DFQATT and CDR2 SNEGSKA (reference sequence). The CDR3 is 14 amino acids. Trimming at V came to 3 bases and at J to 0 bases, leaving 2 bases not matched to a gene.